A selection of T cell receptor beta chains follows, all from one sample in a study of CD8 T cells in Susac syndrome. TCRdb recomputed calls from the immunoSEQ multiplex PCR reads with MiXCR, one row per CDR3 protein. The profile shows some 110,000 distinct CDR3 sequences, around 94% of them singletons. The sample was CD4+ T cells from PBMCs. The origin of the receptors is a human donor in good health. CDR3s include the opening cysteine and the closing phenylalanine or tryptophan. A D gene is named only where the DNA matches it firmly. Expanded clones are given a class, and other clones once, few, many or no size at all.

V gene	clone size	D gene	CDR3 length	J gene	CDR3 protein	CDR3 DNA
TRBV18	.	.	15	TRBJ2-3	CASSPPNDSTDTQYF	TGTGCCAGCTCACCGCCTAACGATAGCACAGATACGCAGTATTTT
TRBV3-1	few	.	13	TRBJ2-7	CASSQRQYGEQYF	TGTGCCAGCAGCCAGCGACAGTACGGCGAGCAGTACTTC
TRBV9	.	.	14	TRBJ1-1	CASSSKGDSTEAFF	TGTGCCAGCAGCTCTAAAGGGGATTCGACTGAAGCTTTCTTT
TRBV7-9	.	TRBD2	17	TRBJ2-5	CASSPSSGLAGGETQYF	TGTGCCAGCAGCCCCTCGTCGGGACTAGCGGGAGGAGAGACCCAGTACTTC
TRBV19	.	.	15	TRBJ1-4	CASSIDRGGNEKLFF	TGTGCCAGTAGTATAGATCGCGGTGGGAATGAAAAACTGTTTTTT
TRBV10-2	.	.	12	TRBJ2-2	CASSSFGGELFF	TGCGCCAGCAGTTCTTTTGGCGGGGAGCTGTTTTTT
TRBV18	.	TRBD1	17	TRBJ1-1	CASSPSQGVGMNTEAFF	TGTGCCAGCTCACCTTCACAGGGGGTAGGGATGAACACTGAAGCTTTCTTT
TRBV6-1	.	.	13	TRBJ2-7	CASPPEQGYEQYF	TGTGCCAGCCCCCCTGAGCAGGGCTACGAGCAGTACTTC
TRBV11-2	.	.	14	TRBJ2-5	CASSQSIARETQYF	TGTGCCAGCAGCCAAAGCATCGCTCGAGAGACCCAGTACTTC
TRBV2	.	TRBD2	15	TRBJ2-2	CASRRLAGNTGELFF	TGTGCCAGCCGACGACTAGCGGGGAACACCGGGGAGCTGTTTTTT
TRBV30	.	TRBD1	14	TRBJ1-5	CAWTEDRAGQPQHF	TGTGCCTGGACCGAAGACAGGGCGGGTCAGCCCCAGCATTTT
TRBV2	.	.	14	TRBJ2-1	CASSIRLTYNEQFF	TGTGCCAGCAGTATTAGGTTGACCTACAATGAGCAGTTCTTC
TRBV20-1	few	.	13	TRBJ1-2	CSARDPGGYGYTF	TGCAGTGCTAGGGACCCCGGCGGCTATGGCTACACCTTC
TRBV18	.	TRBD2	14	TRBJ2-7	CASSRPSGSYEQYF	TGTGCCAGCTCTAGACCTAGCGGAAGTTACGAGCAGTACTTC
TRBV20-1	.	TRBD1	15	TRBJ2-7	CSARGRGGASYEQYF	TGCAGTGCTAGAGGTAGAGGGGGCGCATCCTACGAGCAGTACTTC
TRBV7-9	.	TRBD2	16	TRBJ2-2	CASSLSSSGFTGELFF	TGTGCCAGCAGCTTATCTTCTAGCGGGTTCACCGGGGAGCTGTTTTTT
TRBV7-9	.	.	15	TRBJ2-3	CASSPRGGTADTQYF	TGTGCCAGCAGCCCCCGGGGCGGGACCGCAGATACGCAGTATTTT
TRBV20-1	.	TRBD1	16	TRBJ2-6	CSVAGTGGSGANVLTF	TGCAGTGTTGCCGGGACAGGGGGCAGTGGGGCCAACGTCCTGACTTTC
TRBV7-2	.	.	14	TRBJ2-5	CASSLVVAEETQYF	TGTGCCAGCAGCTTAGTGGTAGCGGAAGAGACCCAGTACTTC
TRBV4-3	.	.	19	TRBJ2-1	CASSQDIYPTRSSYNEQFF	TGCGCCAGCAGCCAAGATATCTATCCGACACGAAGCTCCTACAATGAGCAGTTCTTC
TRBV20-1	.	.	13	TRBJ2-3	CSARVPGGDTQYF	TGCAGTGCTAGAGTCCCAGGGGGGGATACGCAGTATTTT
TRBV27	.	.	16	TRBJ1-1	CASSLLGGGRNTEAFF	TGTGCCAGCAGTTTGCTGGGGGGCGGGAGAAACACTGAAGCTTTCTTT
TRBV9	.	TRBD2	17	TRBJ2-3	CASSGTTSGRPRGTQYF	TGTGCCAGCAGCGGCACTACTAGCGGGAGGCCCAGGGGTACGCAGTATTTT
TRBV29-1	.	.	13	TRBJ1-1	CSAKLAQNTEAFF	TGCAGCGCTAAGCTGGCTCAGAACACTGAAGCTTTCTTT
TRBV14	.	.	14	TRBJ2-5	CAIPLDCERETQYF	TGTGCCATCCCATTGGACTGTGAGAGAGAGACCCAGTACTTC
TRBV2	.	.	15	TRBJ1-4	CASRGIRDHSEKLFF	TGTGCCAGCAGGGGAATCCGGGACCATTCGGAAAAACTGTTTTTT
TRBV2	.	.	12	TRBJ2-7	CASSGDNHEQYF	TGTGCCAGCAGTGGAGACAACCACGAGCAGTACTTC
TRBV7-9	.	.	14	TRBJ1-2	CASSLENLHYGYTF	TGTGCCAGCAGCCTAGAGAACCTCCACTATGGCTACACCTTC
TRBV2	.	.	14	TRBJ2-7	CASSVRDQAYEQYF	TGTGCCAGCAGTGTCCGGGACCAGGCCTACGAGCAGTACTTC
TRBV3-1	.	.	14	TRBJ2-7	CASSPLWAEHEQYF	TGTGCCAGCAGCCCTCTTTGGGCGGAGCACGAGCAGTACTTC
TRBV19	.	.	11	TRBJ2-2	CASRRAGELFF	TGTGCCAGTCGACGGGCCGGGGAGCTGTTTTTT